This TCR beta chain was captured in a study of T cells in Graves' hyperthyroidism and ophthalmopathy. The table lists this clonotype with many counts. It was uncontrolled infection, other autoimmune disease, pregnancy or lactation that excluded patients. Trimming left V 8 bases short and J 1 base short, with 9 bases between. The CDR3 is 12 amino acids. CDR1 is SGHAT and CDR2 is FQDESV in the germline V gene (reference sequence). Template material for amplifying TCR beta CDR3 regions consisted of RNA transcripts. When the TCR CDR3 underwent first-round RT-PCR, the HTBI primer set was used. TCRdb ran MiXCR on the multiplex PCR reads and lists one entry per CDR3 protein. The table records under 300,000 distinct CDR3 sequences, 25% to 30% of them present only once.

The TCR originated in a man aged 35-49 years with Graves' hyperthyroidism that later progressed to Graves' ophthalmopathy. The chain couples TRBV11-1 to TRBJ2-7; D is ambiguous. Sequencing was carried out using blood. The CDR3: CASGWQSYEQYF. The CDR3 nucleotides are TGTGCCAGCGGGTGGCAGTCCTACGAGCAGTACTTC.